This TCR beta chain was retrieved from a study of vaccination effects on CD4 cells after COVID-19. Turning to the study itself: Antigen-specific CD4+ T cells were expanded (with viral peptide pools) by the ViraFEST assay ahead of sequencing. Relative to the second dose, post-vaccine samples were obtained a median of 72 days later.

Germline V gene data show CDR1 as SQVTM and CDR2 as ANQGSEA. The CDR3 has 14 amino acids. Deletions cut 5 bases from V and 0 bases from J, with 12 bases between. As to this clone: The target antigen is unknown.

The assay was immunoSEQ multiplex PCR, and TCRdb's table has in-frame clones only and misses some. The profile covers about 40,000 clones, with about two thirds appearing a single time and roughly 8.4% taken by the ten largest. Scientists isolated CD4+ T cells after a roughly 10-day culture period ended. Vaccine administered to participants consisted of two doses of either BNT162b2 or mRNA-1273. The source was CD4+ T cells from PBMCs cultured without peptide, collected after COVID-19 vaccination. This chain links TRBV29-1 with TRBJ2-3, with a weak D call TRBD2 (6 bases). The TCR was taken from a human donor who received a COVID-19 vaccine. DNA for the CDR3: TGCAGCGTTTCTCCGGGGACTAGCACAGATACGCAGTATTTT. It codes for CSVSPGTSTDTQYF.